This T cell receptor (beta chain) was observed in a study of blood T cell repertoires in COVID-19. Assay used: immunoSEQ multiplex PCR; TCRdb lists only in-frame clones, some missing. The sample contains 150,000 to 190,000 clones, about 80% of which appear only once. Cohort 3 donors counted as recovered after two negative PCRs, clearance, or resolved symptoms. The TCR comes from a man aged 45-65 years who had recovered from COVID-19. Sample: PBMCs or T cells enriched from blood (not recorded which).

The CDR3: CASSLSQRGGYNEQFF. The DNA for the CDR3 is TGTGCCAGCAGCTTGTCGCAGCGGGGGGGTTACAATGAGCAGTTCTTC. The rearrangement joins TRBV11-3 to TRBJ2-1; 10 positions agree with TRBD2. The V gene end was trimmed by 3 bases and the J gene end by 4 bases; junction bases not matched to a gene: 6. CDR3 length: 16 amino acids. Germline V lookup: CDR1 SGHNT, CDR2 YENEEA.